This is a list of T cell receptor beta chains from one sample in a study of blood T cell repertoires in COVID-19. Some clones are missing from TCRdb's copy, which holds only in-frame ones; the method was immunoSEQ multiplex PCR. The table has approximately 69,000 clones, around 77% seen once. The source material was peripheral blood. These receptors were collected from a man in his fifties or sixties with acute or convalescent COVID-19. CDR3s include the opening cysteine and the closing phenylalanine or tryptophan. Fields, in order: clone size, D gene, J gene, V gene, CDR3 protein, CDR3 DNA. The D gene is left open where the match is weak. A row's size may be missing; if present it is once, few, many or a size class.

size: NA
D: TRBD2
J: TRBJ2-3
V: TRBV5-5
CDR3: CASSMTSGGLGTDTQYF
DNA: TGTGCCAGCAGCATGACTAGCGGGGGCTTAGGCACAGATACGCAGTATTTT

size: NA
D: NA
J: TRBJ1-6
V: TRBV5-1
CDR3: CASSLVGGKNSPLHF
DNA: TGCGCCAGCAGCTTGGTTGGCGGAAAGAATTCACCCCTCCACTTT

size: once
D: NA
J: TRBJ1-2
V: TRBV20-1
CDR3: CSAPGNYGYTF
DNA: TGCAGTGCCCCAGGGAACTATGGCTACACCTTC

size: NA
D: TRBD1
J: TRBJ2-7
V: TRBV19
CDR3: CASKGQGAYYEQYF
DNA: TGTGCCAGTAAAGGGCAGGGGGCCTACTACGAGCAGTACTTC

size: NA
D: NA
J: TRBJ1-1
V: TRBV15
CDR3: CATSRDAQPGVGTEAFF
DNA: TGTGCCACCAGCAGAGATGCCCAACCGGGAGTAGGCACTGAAGCTTTCTTT

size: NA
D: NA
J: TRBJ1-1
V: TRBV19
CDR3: CASRHGTIERNTEAFF
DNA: TGTGCCAGCCGACACGGGACAATCGAAAGAAACACTGAAGCTTTCTTT

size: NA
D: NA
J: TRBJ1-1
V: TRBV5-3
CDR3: CARSPWGSQMNTEAFF
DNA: TGTGCCAGAAGCCCCTGGGGCAGCCAAATGAACACTGAAGCTTTCTTT

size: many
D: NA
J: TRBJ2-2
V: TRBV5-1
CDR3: CASSLGHRDPETGELFF
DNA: TGCGCCAGCAGCTTAGGGCACCGGGATCCGGAAACCGGGGAGCTGTTTTTT

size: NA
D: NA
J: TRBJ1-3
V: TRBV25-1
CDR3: CASTSIGGGGNTIYF
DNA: TGTGCCAGCACCTCCATTGGGGGGGGAGGAAACACCATATATTTT

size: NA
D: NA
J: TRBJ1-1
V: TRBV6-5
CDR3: CASTGGATEAFF
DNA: TGTGCCAGCACCGGGGGGGCCACTGAAGCTTTCTTT

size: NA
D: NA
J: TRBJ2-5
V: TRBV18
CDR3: CASSPGRAKVGSQYF
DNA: TGTGCCAGCTCACCCGGGCGGGCAAAAGTAGGGTCCCAGTACTTC

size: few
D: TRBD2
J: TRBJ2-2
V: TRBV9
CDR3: CASSRFSGGVTGELFF
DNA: TGTGCCAGCAGCCGATTTAGCGGGGGGGTCACCGGGGAGCTGTTTTTT

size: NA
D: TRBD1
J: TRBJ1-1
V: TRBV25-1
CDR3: CASSFDRGNTEAFF
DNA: TGTGCCAGCAGTTTCGACAGGGGGAACACTGAAGCTTTCTTT

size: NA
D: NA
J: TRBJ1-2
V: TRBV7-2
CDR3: CASYSGFRNYGYTF
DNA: TGTGCCAGTTACTCCGGGTTCCGTAACTATGGCTACACCTTC

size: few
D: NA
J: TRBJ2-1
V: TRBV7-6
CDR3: CASSLAGGTYNEQFF
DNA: TGTGCCAGCAGCTTAGCGGGGGGTACCTACAATGAGCAGTTCTTC

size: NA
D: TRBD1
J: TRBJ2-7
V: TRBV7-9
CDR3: CASSLGTGLNYEQYF
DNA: TGTGCCAGCAGCCTTGGGACAGGCCTCAACTACGAGCAGTACTTC

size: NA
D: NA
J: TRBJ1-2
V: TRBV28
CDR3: CASSLPGFLWGYCTF
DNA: TGTGCCAGCAGTCTCCCGGGGTTTTTATGGGGATACTGCACCTTC

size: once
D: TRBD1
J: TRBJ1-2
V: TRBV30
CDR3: CAWARDRTQYGYTF
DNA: TGTGCCTGGGCCCGGGACAGGACCCAATATGGCTACACCTTC

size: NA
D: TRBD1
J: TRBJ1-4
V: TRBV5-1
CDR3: CASSEQGARNEKLFF
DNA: TGCGCCAGCAGCGAACAGGGGGCGCGTAATGAAAAACTGTTTTTT

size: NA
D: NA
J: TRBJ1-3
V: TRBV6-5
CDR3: CASSYTNRAGNTIYF
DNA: TGTGCCAGCAGTTACACAAACAGGGCTGGAAACACCATATATTTT

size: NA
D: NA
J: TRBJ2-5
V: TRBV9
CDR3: CASSVGTEETQYF
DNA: TGTGCCAGCAGCGTAGGGACAGAAGAGACCCAGTACTTC

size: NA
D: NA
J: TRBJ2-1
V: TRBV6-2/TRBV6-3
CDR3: CASSYTDSNEQFF
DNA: TGTGCCAGCAGTTACACGGACAGCAATGAGCAGTTCTTC

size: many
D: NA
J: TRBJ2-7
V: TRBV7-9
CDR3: CASSEKRDPYEQYF
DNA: TGTGCCAGCAGCGAGAAGCGCGATCCCTACGAGCAGTACTTC

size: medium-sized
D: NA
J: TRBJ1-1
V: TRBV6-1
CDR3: CASSEHQGKTEAFF
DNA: TGTGCCAGCAGTGAACACCAGGGGAAGACTGAAGCTTTCTTT

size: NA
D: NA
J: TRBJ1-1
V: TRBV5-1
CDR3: CASSLRGRSTEAFF
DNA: TGCGCCAGCAGCCTGAGGGGGAGAAGCACTGAAGCTTTCTTT

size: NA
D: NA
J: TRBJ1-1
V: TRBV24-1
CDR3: CAPRQRPNTEAFF
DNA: TGTGCCCCAAGACAGAGACCGAACACTGAAGCTTTCTTT

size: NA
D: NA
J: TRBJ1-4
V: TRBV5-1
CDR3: CASSTDSATNEKLFF
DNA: TGCGCCAGCAGCACTGACAGCGCAACTAATGAAAAACTGTTTTTT

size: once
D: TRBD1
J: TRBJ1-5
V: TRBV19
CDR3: CASMRGDRGRLNQPQHF
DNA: TGTGCCAGTATGAGGGGGGACAGGGGGCGTTTAAATCAGCCCCAGCATTTT

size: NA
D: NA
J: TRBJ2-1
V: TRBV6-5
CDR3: CASRPIPEANEQFF
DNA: TGTGCCAGCAGACCTATCCCTGAAGCCAATGAGCAGTTCTTC

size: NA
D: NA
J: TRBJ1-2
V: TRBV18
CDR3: CASSPDSVNLWGYTF
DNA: TGTGCCAGCTCACCAGACAGCGTGAACTTATGGGGCTACACCTTC

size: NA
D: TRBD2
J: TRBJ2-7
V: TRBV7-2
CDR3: CASSSIAGSVEQYF
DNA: TGTGCCAGCAGCTCTATAGCGGGGTCTGTCGAGCAGTACTTC

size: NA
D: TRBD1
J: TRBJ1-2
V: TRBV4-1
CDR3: CASSQNRGDGYTF
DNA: TGCGCCAGCAGCCAAAACAGGGGGGATGGCTACACCTTC

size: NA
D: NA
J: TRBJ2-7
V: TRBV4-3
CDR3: CASSQGRGVEQYF
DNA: TGCGCCAGCAGCCAGGGGCGGGGAGTCGAGCAGTACTTC

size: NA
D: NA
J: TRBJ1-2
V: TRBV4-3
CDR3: CASSQGGHNADSYYGYTF
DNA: TGCGCCAGCAGCCAAGGCGGCCATAACGCGGACAGTTACTATGGCTACACCTTC

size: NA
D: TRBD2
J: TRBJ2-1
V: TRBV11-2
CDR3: CASSLGLANEQFF
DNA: TGTGCCAGCAGCCTCGGACTAGCTAATGAGCAGTTCTTC